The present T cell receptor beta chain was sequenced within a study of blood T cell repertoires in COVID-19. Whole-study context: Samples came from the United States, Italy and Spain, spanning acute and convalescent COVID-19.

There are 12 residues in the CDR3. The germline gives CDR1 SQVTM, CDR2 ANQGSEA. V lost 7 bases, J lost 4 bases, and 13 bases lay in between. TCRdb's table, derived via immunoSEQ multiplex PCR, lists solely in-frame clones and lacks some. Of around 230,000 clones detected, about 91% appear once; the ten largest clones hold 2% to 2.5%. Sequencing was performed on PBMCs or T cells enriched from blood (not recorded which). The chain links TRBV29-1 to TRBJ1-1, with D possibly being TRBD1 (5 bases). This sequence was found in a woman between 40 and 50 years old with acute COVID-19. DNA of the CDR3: TGCAGCGGGGTATACGGGGGCACTGAAGCTTTCTTT. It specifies CSGVYGGTEAFF.